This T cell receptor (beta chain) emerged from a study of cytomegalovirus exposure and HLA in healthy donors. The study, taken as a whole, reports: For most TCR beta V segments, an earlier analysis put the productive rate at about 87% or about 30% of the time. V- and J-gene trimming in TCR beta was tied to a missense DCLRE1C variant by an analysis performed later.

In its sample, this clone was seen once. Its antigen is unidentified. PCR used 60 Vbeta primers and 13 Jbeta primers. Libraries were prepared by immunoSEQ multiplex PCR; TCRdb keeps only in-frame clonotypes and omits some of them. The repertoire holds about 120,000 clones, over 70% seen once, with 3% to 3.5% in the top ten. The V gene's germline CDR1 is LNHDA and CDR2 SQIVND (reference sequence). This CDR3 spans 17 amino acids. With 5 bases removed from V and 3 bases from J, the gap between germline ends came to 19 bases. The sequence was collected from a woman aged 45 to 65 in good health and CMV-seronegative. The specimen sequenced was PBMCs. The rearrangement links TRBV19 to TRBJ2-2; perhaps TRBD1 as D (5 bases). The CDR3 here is CASSPTRSGPDTGELFF. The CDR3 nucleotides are TGTGCCAGTAGTCCGACCCGCTCAGGGCCGGACACCGGGGAGCTGTTTTTT.